The 15 T cell receptor beta chains given below trace back to one sample, sequenced in a study of Graves' ophthalmopathy and Graves' hyperthyroidism. Amplification from RNA transcripts yielded the TCR beta CDR3 regions. The first-round RT-PCR employed HTBI primers together with the Qiagen OneStep RT-PCR kit. A multiplex PCR was then performed as the second round. TCRdb processed the multiplex PCR reads anew with MiXCR; each CDR3 protein has one entry. The sample shows approximately 640,000 distinct CDR3 sequences, 35% to 45% of them seen only once. The sequencing sample was made of peripheral blood. All receptors derive from an adult man with Graves' ophthalmopathy.

The CDR3 sequence is CASSRYPPGQGASDTQYF. DNA of the CDR3: TGTGCCAGCAGCCGGTACCCCCCGGGACAGGGGGCGTCAGATACGCAGTATTTT. The chain recombines TRBV7-2 with TRBJ2-3; the match to TRBD1 covers 12 bases. The ends lost 5 bases at V and 4 bases at J; junction bases unmatched: 13. CDR3 size: 18 residues. Per germline, CDR1 SGHTA and CDR2 FQGNSA.

The rearrangement uses TRBV11-2 and TRBJ1-2; D call uncertain. Germline V gene lookup returns CDR1 SGHAT and CDR2 FQNNGV. With 1 base removed from V and 8 bases from J, the gap between germline ends came to 11 bases. This CDR3 comprises 13 residues. The CDR3 coding sequence is TGTGCCAGCAGCTTAGGAAGGGAGCAGGGCTACACCTTC. This gives the protein CASSLGREQGYTF.

This clonotype was seen ten or more times. The gene calls are TRBV2 and TRBJ2-5, with 9 bases lining up with TRBD1. The V and J ends lost 6 bases and 4 bases, in that order; junction bases with no gene match: 9. The CDR3 spans 15 residues. In germline, CDR1 is SNHLY, CDR2 FYNNEI. The CDR3 loop is CASRSGTGYIETQYF. CDR3 DNA: TGTGCCAGCAGGAGCGGGACAGGGTATATAGAGACCCAGTACTTC.

CDR3 sequence: CSVEVGAGSYEQYF. Written as DNA, the CDR3 is TGCAGCGTTGAAGTGGGGGCGGGCTCCTACGAGCAGTACTTC. The J gene is TRBJ2-7, the V gene TRBV29-1; D perhaps matches TRBD1 (6 bases). CDR3 length equals 14 residues. The germline gives CDR1 SQVTM, CDR2 ANQGSEA. V shed 1 base and J shed 0 bases, with 10 bases lying between them.

V gene TRBV19 combines with J gene TRBJ1-6, with D maybe TRBD1 (6 bases). The germline V gene encodes CDR1 LNHDA and CDR2 SQIVND (reference sequence). The V end was cut by 1 base, the J end by 4 bases, with 11 bases between. This CDR3 is built from 16 residues. CDR3 nucleotides: TGTGCCAGTAGTATAGTGTGGACAGATTATAATTCACCCCTCCACTTT. It codes for CASSIVWTDYNSPLHF.

This clonotype was seen ten or more times. This chain connects TRBV10-3 to TRBJ2-7, with TRBD2 matching over 10 bases. V was clipped by 2 bases and J by 0 bases; unmatched bases: 1. The V gene's germline CDR1 is ENHRY and CDR2 SYGVKD. This CDR3 is built from 15 residues. Here the CDR3 reads CAISERTSGSYEQYF. The CDR3 DNA follows: TGTGCCATCAGTGAGAGGACTAGCGGCTCCTACGAGCAGTACTTC.

The V gene is TRBV10-3, the J gene TRBJ2-7; TRBD1 or TRBD2 may be the D gene (5 bases each). Looked up from germline, CDR1 is ENHRY and CDR2 is SYGVKD. The V and J ends lost 4 bases and 5 bases respectively, with 15 bases between them. This CDR3 spans 14 amino acids. The chain's CDR3 is CAISGPPGTHEQYF. Here the CDR3 DNA reads TGTGCCATCAGTGGCCCACCAGGGACCCACGAGCAGTACTTC.

This clonotype was counted at least ten times. The J gene is TRBJ2-5, the V gene TRBV7-9; 7 nucleotides match TRBD2. CDR3 length: 14 residues. V lost 5 bases to trimming and J lost 5 bases; unmatched junction nucleotides: 8. CDR1 and CDR2 (germline): SEHNR, FQNEAQ (reference sequence). The CDR3 region is CASSRREAGETQYF. In nucleotides, the CDR3 is TGTGCCAGCAGCCGCCGGGAGGCCGGGGAGACCCAGTACTTC.

This clonotype was observed at least ten times. The chain uses TRBV5-1 and TRBJ2-7, with 10 bases lining up with TRBD2. The V segment lost 4 bases and the J segment 2 bases; nucleotides outside the gene matches: 6. This CDR3 has 15 residues. Looked up from germline, CDR1 is SGHRS and CDR2 is YFSETQ. DNA for the CDR3: TGCGCCAGCAGCGACCGGACTAGCGGAGCCTACGAGCAGTACTTC. Protein: CASSDRTSGAYEQYF.

This chain joins TRBV25-1 and TRBJ1-3, with D tentatively TRBD1 (5 bases). V shed 3 bases and J shed 2 bases, with 11 bases lying between them. The CDR3 runs 15 residues. Looked up from germline, CDR1 is MGHDK and CDR2 is SYGVNS. In DNA, the CDR3 is TGTGCCAGCAGTGACAGGGCTATGGCTGGAAACACCATATATTTT. Its protein product is CASSDRAMAGNTIYF. Full variable domain (remainder filled in from reference TRBV25-1 and TRBJ1-3): EADIYQTPRYLVIGTGKKITLECSQTMGHDKMYWYQQDPGMELHLIHYSYGVNSTEKGDLSSESTVSRIRTEHFPLTLESARPSHTSQYLCASSDRAMAGNTIYFGEGSWLTVV.

This clonotype was recorded at least ten times. V usage is TRBV20-1 and J usage is TRBJ2-5; 8 bases agree with TRBD1. This CDR3 is built from 14 residues. Unmatched junction bases numbered 15, after V lost 6 bases and J lost 9 bases. Germline loops: CDR1 DFQATT, CDR2 SNEGSKA (reference sequence). CDR3 sequence: CSAHRGQVRMAQYF. As DNA, the CDR3 is TGCAGTGCCCACCGGGGACAGGTCCGGATGGCCCAGTACTTC.

This clonotype came up a few times. V is TRBV20-1 and J is TRBJ1-1, with a possible D match to TRBD1 (6 bases). The CDR3 sequence is 12 residues long. Germline assignment: CDR1 DFQATT and CDR2 SNEGSKA (reference sequence). The DNA of the CDR3 is TGCAGCTCGAGAGGGGGTAACGCTGAAGCTTTCTTT. Protein sequence: CSSRGGNAEAFF.

This clonotype showed up many times. The chain has TRBV7-9 and TRBJ2-5; D might be TRBD1 (6 bases). CDR3 length: 14 amino acids. CDR1 and CDR2 from the germline V gene are SEHNR and FQNEAQ (reference sequence). V shed 2 bases and J shed 0 bases, with 7 bases lying between them. The CDR3 region is CASSLTGYQETQYF. The DNA of the CDR3 is TGTGCCAGCAGCTTAACAGGGTACCAAGAGACCCAGTACTTC.

The chain joins TRBV7-2 to TRBJ2-7; TRBD1 matches at 10 bases. The CDR3 extends over 15 amino acids. Looked up from germline, CDR1 is SGHTA and CDR2 is FQGNSA. Trimming took 5 bases from V and 9 from J; bases not matched to a gene: 13. CDR3 coding DNA: TGTGCCAGCAGCCGGGGACAGGGGAGAACAGATACGCAGTACTTC. Its translation: CASSRGQGRTDTQYF.

The CDR3 nucleotides are TGCAGTGCTAGAGCGCCGGGACGGAGAAACACCATATATTTT. Translated: CSARAPGRRNTIYF. The chain links TRBV20-1 to TRBJ1-3, with D possibly matching TRBD1 (5 bases). The CDR3 is 14 residues long. CDR1 DFQATT and CDR2 SNEGSKA come from the germline V gene (reference sequence). V shed 1 base and J shed 5 bases, with 12 bases lying between them.